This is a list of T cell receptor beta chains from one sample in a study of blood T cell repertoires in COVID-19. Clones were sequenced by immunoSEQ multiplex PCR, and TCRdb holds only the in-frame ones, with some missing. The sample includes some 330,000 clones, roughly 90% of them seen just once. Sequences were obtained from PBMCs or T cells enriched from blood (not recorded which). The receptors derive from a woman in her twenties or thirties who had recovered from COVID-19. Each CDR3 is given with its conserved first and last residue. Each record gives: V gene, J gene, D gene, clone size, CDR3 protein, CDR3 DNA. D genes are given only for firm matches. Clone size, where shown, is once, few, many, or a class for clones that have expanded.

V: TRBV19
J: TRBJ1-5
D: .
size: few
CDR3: CASSPSGNNQPQHF
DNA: TGTGCCAGTAGTCCCTCAGGGAACAATCAGCCCCAGCATTTT

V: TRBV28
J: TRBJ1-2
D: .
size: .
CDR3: CASSLSGGWNYGYTF
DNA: TGTGCCAGCAGTTTATCGGGAGGCTGGAACTATGGCTACACCTTC

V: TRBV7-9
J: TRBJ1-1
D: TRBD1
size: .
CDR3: CASSFRDSGTEAFF
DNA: TGTGCCAGCAGCTTTCGGGACAGCGGGACTGAAGCTTTCTTT

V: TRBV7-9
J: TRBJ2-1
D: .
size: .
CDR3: CASSTSPRSNEQFF
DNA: TGTGCCAGCAGCACTAGCCCCCGCTCAAATGAGCAGTTCTTC

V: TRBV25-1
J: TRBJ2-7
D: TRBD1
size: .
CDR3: CAAARTGTNYEQYF
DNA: TGTGCCGCAGCTAGGACAGGGACGAACTACGAGCAGTACTTC

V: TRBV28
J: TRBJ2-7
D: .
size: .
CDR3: CASSGGAHEQYF
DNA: TGTGCCAGCAGTGGGGGGGCACACGAGCAGTACTTC

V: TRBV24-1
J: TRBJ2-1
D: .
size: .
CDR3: CATSDPGQSNEQFF
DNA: TGTGCCACCAGTGATCCCGGACAGAGCAATGAGCAGTTCTTC

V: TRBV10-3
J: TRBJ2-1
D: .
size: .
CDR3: CAISESLDRGEQFF
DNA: TGTGCCATCAGTGAGAGTCTAGATCGGGGTGAGCAGTTCTTC

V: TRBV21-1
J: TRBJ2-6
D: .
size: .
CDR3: CASSKDRDRVSGANVLTF
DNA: TGTGCCAGCAGCAAAGACAGGGACAGGGTCTCTGGGGCCAACGTCCTGACTTTC

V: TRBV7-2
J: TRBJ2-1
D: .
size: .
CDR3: CASSLHKTSYNEQFF
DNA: TGTGCCAGCAGCTTACATAAGACTTCCTACAATGAGCAGTTCTTC

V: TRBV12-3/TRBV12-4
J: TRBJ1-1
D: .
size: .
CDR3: CASSRGQNEAFF
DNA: TGTGCCAGCAGCCGAGGACAGAATGAAGCTTTCTTT

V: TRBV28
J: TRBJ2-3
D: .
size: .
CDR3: CASSLAPLKTDTQYF
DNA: TGTGCCAGCAGCCTGGCCCCTTTGAAGACAGATACGCAGTATTTT

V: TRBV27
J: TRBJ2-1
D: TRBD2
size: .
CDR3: CASSFVREAPDNEQFF
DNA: TGTGCCAGCAGTTTTGTTCGGGAGGCGCCTGACAATGAGCAGTTCTTC

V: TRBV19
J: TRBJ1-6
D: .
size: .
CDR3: CASRRIGENSPLHF
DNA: TGTGCCAGTAGAAGGATCGGGGAAAATTCACCCCTCCACTTT

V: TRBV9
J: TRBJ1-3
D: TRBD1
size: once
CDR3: CASSGQGAGNTIYF
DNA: TGTGCCAGCAGCGGACAGGGGGCTGGGAACACCATATATTTT

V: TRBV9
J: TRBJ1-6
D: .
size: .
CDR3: CASSRDGGSPLHF
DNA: TGTGCCAGCAGCCGTGATGGGGGGTCACCCCTCCACTTT

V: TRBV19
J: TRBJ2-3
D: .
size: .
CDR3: CASSLGLLEKNTQYF
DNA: TGTGCCAGTAGCCTTGGGCTACTCGAAAAAAATACGCAGTATTTT

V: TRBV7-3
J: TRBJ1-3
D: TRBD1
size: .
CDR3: CASSPGGSGNTIYF
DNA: TGTGCCAGCAGCCCAGGGGGGTCGGGAAACACCATATATTTT

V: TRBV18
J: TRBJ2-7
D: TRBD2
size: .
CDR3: CASSPSETSGGEQYF
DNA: TGTGCCAGCTCACCATCCGAGACTAGCGGGGGCGAGCAGTACTTC

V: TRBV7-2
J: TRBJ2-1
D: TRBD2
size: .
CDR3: CASSTSGSHNEQFF
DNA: TGTGCCAGCAGCACTAGCGGGAGCCACAATGAGCAGTTCTTC

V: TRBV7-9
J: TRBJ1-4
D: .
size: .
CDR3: CASSLDRADEKLFF
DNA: TGTGCCAGCAGCTTAGACAGGGCCGATGAAAAACTGTTTTTT

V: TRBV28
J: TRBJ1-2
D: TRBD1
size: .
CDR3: CASSAHRGNYGYTF
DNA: TGTGCCAGCAGTGCGCACAGGGGGAACTATGGCTACACCTTC

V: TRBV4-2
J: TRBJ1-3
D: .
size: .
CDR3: CASSQQMGEGFSGNTIYF
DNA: TGTGCCAGCAGCCAACAAATGGGTGAGGGTTTCTCTGGAAACACCATATATTTT

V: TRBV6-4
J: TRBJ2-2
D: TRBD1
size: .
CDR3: CASSLDRGSTGELFF
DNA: TGTGCCAGCAGCCTCGACAGGGGAAGCACCGGGGAGCTGTTTTTT

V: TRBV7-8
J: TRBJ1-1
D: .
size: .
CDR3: CASSFEGLNTEAFF
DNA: TGTGCCAGCAGCTTTGAGGGCCTGAACACTGAAGCTTTCTTT

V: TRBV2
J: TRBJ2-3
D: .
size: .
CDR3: CASSEARGDTQYF
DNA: TGTGCCAGCAGTGAAGCCCGAGGAGATACGCAGTATTTT

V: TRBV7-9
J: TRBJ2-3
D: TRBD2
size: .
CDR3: CASSWSAGRDTQYF
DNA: TGTGCCAGCAGCTGGTCAGCGGGACGGGATACGCAGTATTTT

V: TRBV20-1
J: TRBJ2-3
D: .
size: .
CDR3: CSASSPGKTDTQYF
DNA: TGCAGTGCTAGTTCACCGGGAAAGACAGATACGCAGTATTTT

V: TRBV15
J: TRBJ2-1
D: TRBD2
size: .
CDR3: CATSRDTTSEKFF
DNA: TGTGCCACCAGCAGAGATACCACTAGCGAGAAGTTCTTC

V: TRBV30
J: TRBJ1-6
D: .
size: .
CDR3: CAWSSGLTFPDNSPLHF
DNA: TGTGCCTGGAGCTCCGGACTGACTTTCCCCGATAATTCACCCCTCCACTTT

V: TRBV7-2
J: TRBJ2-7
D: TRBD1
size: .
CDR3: CASSLPGTGYEQYF
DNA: TGTGCCAGCAGCTTACCCGGGACAGGTTACGAGCAGTACTTC

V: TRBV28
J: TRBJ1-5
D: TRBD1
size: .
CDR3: CASSRRQGSQPQHF
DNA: TGTGCCAGCAGTCGTAGACAGGGGAGTCAGCCCCAGCATTTT

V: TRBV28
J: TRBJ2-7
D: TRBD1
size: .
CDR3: CASSFNILHRGTYEQYF
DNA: TGTGCCAGCAGTTTTAATATTCTGCACAGGGGAACCTACGAGCAGTACTTC

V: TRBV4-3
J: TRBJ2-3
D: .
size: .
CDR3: CASSQGRAGGTDTQYF
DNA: TGCGCCAGCAGCCAAGGCCGGGCAGGGGGCACAGATACGCAGTATTTT

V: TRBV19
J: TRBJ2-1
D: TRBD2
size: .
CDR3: CASSISRLAGNNEQFF
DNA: TGTGCCAGTAGTATATCAAGACTAGCGGGGAACAATGAGCAGTTCTTC

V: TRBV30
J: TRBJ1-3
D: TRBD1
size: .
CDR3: CACATGHGNTIYF
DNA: TGTGCCTGTGCGACAGGGCACGGAAACACCATATATTTT

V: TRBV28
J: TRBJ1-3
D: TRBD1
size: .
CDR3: CASSKGQQTGNTIYF
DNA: TGTGCCAGCAGTAAGGGACAGCAGACGGGAAACACCATATATTTT

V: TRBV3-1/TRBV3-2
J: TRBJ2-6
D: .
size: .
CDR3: CASSPLRDPGANVLTF
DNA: TGTGCCAGCAGCCCCCTGAGGGATCCCGGGGCCAACGTCCTGACTTTC

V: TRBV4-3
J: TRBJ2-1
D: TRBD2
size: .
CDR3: CASSEWTSDYNEQFF
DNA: TGCGCCAGCAGCGAATGGACTAGCGATTACAATGAGCAGTTCTTC

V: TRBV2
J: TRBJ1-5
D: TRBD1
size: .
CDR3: CASSQDRPSNQPQHF
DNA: TGTGCCAGCAGTCAGGACAGGCCTAGCAATCAGCCCCAGCATTTT

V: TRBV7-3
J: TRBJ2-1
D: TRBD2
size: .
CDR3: CASSLSASGAYNEQFF
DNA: TGTGCCAGCAGCTTAAGCGCGAGCGGGGCCTACAATGAGCAGTTCTTC

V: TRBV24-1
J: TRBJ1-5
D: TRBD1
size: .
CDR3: CATSDPKQGAAQPQHF
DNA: TGTGCCACCAGTGATCCCAAACAGGGGGCCGCTCAGCCCCAGCATTTT

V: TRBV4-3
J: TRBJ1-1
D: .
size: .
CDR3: CASSQGAFGGTEAFF
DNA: TGCGCCAGCAGCCAAGGAGCCTTTGGAGGCACTGAAGCTTTCTTT

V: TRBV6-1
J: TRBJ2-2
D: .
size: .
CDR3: CASSEGFGIPGELFF
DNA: TGTGCCAGCAGTGAAGGTTTCGGGATCCCCGGGGAGCTGTTTTTT

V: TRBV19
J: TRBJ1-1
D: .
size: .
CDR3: CASRRTETRAEAFF
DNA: TGTGCCAGTAGGAGGACAGAGACAAGGGCTGAAGCTTTCTTT

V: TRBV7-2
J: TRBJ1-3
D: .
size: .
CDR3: CASSPLGGYSGNTIYF
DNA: TGTGCCAGCAGCCCTCTGGGGGGTTACTCTGGAAACACCATATATTTT

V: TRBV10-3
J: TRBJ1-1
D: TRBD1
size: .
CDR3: CAISRGTGGGNTEAFF
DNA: TGTGCCATCAGTAGAGGGACAGGGGGGGGTAACACTGAAGCTTTCTTT

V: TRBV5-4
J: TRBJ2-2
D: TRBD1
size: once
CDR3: CASSSSDRANTGELFF
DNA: TGTGCCAGCAGCTCCTCGGACAGGGCTAACACCGGGGAGCTGTTTTTT

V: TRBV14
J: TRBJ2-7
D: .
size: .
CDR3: CASSHGGFYEQYF
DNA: TGTGCCAGCAGCCATGGGGGGTTCTACGAGCAGTACTTC

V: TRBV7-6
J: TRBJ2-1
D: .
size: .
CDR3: CASSQTTWEQFF
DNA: TGTGCCAGCAGCCAGACAACTTGGGAGCAGTTCTTC

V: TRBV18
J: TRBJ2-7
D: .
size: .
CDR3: CASSPGNRSPIAYEQYF
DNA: TGTGCCAGCTCACCGGGGAACAGGTCCCCGATCGCCTACGAGCAGTACTTC

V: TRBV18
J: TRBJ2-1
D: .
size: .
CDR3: CASASGGTTRSGKQFF
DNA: TGTGCCAGCGCTTCCGGGGGTACTACCCGATCCGGAAAGCAGTTCTTC

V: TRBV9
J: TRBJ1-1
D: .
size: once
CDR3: CASSGRQMNTEAFF
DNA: TGTGCCAGCAGCGGAAGACAGATGAACACTGAAGCTTTCTTT

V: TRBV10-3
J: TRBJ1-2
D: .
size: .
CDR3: CAIRGADGSTGGGYTF
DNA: TGTGCCATCAGGGGTGCCGACGGGAGCACTGGGGGTGGCTACACCTTC

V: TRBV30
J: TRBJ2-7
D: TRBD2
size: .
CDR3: CAWSGLAEQYF
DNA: TGTGCCTGGAGTGGACTAGCGGAGCAGTACTTC

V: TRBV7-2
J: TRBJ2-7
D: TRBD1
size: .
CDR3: CASSTDRASYEQYF
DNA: TGTGCCAGCAGCACGGACAGGGCGTCGTACGAGCAGTACTTC

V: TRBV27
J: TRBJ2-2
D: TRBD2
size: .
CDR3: CASREAGAGELFF
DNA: TGTGCCAGCAGAGAAGCGGGAGCGGGGGAGCTGTTTTTT

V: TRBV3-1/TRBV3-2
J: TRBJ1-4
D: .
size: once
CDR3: CASSQERGTGEKLFF
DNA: TGTGCCAGCAGCCAGGAAAGGGGCACAGGGGAAAAACTGTTTTTT